This T cell receptor (beta chain) was captured by sequencing in a study of CD8+ T cells in alopecia areata. Whole-study results and caveats: Lesional tissue from the scalp (especially in alopecia totalis/universalis) showed higher clonality than normal scalp. Association of baseline CD8+ expansion with response is uncertain owing to one nonresponder.

Treatment in this sample: oral pan-JAK inhibitor, 5-10 mg twice daily. Peripheral blood and lesional scalp punch biopsies were taken from alopecia areata patients. RNA was isolated and reverse transcribed to cDNA, the sequencing template. Assay used: immunoSEQ multiplex PCR; TCRdb lists only in-frame clones, some missing. The profile covers roughly 250,000 clones, with about 62% appearing a single time and about 0.88% taken by the ten largest. About this clone: Its cognate antigen is unknown.

The specimen comprised CD4+ T cells sorted from blood, sampled at week 52, from a patient treated with tofacitinib. This receptor was identified in a human donor with alopecia areata.

The chain's CDR3 is CASRISGTEVEEQYF. The CDR3 nucleotides are TGCGCCAGCAGAATCTCCGGGACGGAGGTTGAAGAGCAGTACTTC. This rearrangement joins TRBV5-1 to TRBJ2-7; D possibly uses TRBD1 or TRBD2 (5 bases each). The CDR3 loop spans 15 amino acids. The germline CDR1 and CDR2 sequences are SGHRS and YFSETQ. Trimming removed 5 bases from V and 7 bases from J, with 22 bases in between.